This T cell receptor beta chain was sequenced in a study of response to subunit inactivated influenza vaccine. Study-wide points: It was the authors' suggestion that each seasonal influenza vaccination recruits few new T cells.

From the RT-PCR reads, TCRdb called clonotypes with MiXCR, one entry per CDR3 protein. The data contain some 500,000 distinct CDR3 sequences, 10% to 15% of them singletons. The CDR3 sequence is 14 residues long. CDR1 is MGHRA and CDR2 is YSYEKL in the germline V gene. The V end lost 4 bases, the J end lost 7 bases, and 14 bases lay between the germline ends. About this clonotype itself: Its antigen is still unknown.

The starting material was PBMCs from blood, obtained roughly 45 days after vaccination. The source is a man aged 50 or older who received an inactivated influenza vaccine. The rearrangement uses TRBV4-1 and TRBJ2-1, with D perhaps matching TRBD2 (6 bases). Written as DNA, the CDR3 is TGCGCCAGCAGCCCAGCGCTAGCGCCGAATGAGCAGTTCTTC. Translating gives CASSPALAPNEQFF.